This TCR beta chain was documented in a study of Graves' ophthalmopathy and Graves' hyperthyroidism. Study results and caveats: Also, most clonotypes expanded in the thyroid above 0.001 frequency appeared in blood.

On this clonotype itself: Its antigen is not identified.

Germline V gene data show CDR1 as SGHVS and CDR2 as FQNEAQ. The CDR3 contains 13 residues. Trimming shortened V by 4 bases and J by 12 bases, and 13 bases separated the two germline ends. For repertoire sequencing, the TCR beta CDR3 regions were amplified from RNA transcripts. Scientists carried out first-round RT-PCR using HTBI primers and then a second-round multiplex PCR. Via MiXCR, TCRdb re-called the multiplex PCR reads, giving one row per CDR3 protein. This sample yields over a million distinct CDR3 sequences, of which about 40% are seen a single time; over 8.5% belongs to the top ten. The chain links TRBV7-8 to TRBJ1-6; D is possibly TRBD1 (5 bases). This receptor was obtained from an adult man with Graves' hyperthyroidism. The sequenced sample consisted of peripheral blood or thyroid tissue (not recorded which). The CDR3 region is CASSSTGRRPLHF. The CDR3 coding sequence is TGTGCCAGCAGCTCGACGGGGCGGCGACCCCTCCACTTT.